A selection of T cell receptor beta chains follows, all from one sample in a study of T cells after yellow fever vaccination. TCRdb redid the calling of the 5' RACE reads with MiXCR, one entry per CDR3 protein. The sample includes hundreds of thousands of distinct CDR3 sequences, approximately 13% of them seen just once. The sequences come from PBMCs, collected on the day of the yellow fever booster vaccination. Receptor source: a man in his thirties or forties who received the YFV17D yellow fever vaccine. CDR3s include the opening cysteine and the closing phenylalanine or tryptophan. Each record gives: J gene, D gene, clone size, V gene, CDR3 DNA, CDR3 protein. A D gene is named only where the DNA matches it firmly. The size of a clone is reported for some rows only, either as once, few or many, or as a class for expanded clones.

TRBJ1-1	NA	few	TRBV20-1	TGCAGTGCCCCCGAGAAACGGACTGAAGCTTTCTTT	CSAPEKRTEAFF
TRBJ2-6	NA	NA	TRBV2	TGTGCCAGCAGTGCAAGAGGCGGTGGGGCCAACGTCCTGACTTTC	CASSARGGGANVLTF
TRBJ2-3	NA	NA	TRBV29-1	TGCAGCGTGGCCGGGGATACGCAGTATTTT	CSVAGDTQYF
TRBJ1-2	NA	few	TRBV5-1	TGCGCCAGCAGCTTGGAGCAGAACTATGGCTACACCTTC	CASSLEQNYGYTF
TRBJ2-1	TRBD2	few	TRBV7-9	TGTGCCAGCAACCCGGCCCGGGAGGCCTACAATGAGCAGTTCTTC	CASNPAREAYNEQFF
TRBJ2-2	NA	NA	TRBV7-3	TGTGCCAGCAGCCCCGCCCCGGACACCGGGGAGCTGTTTTTT	CASSPAPDTGELFF
TRBJ2-7	TRBD1	NA	TRBV12-3/TRBV12-4	TGTGCTAGCAGTGCCCCGGGACAGGGCCTCTACGAGCAGTACTTC	CASSAPGQGLYEQYF
TRBJ2-7	NA	few	TRBV20-1	TGCAGTGCTAGAGCAGCCAGTTTCTACGAGCAGTACTTC	CSARAASFYEQYF
TRBJ1-1	NA	NA	TRBV20-1	TGCAGTGCTAGTCCCCAGGGGATTGAAGCTTTCTTT	CSASPQGIEAFF
TRBJ2-4	NA	few	TRBV20-1	TGCAGTGGTCGTAAAGACTCATCTGGGCGGGCCAAAAACATTCAGTACTTC	CSGRKDSSGRAKNIQYF
TRBJ2-7	TRBD2	few	TRBV27	TGTGCCAGCAGTGAGACTAGCGGGACGATAGATTACGAGCAGTACTTC	CASSETSGTIDYEQYF
TRBJ2-6	NA	NA	TRBV5-1	TGCGCCAGCAGCTTGCAGGCAGGGAGGGGGGCCAACGTCCTGACTTTC	CASSLQAGRGANVLTF
TRBJ2-1	NA	NA	TRBV11-1	TGTGCCAGCAGCACCCGACAGGGAGGTAATGAGCAGTTCTTC	CASSTRQGGNEQFF
TRBJ2-7	TRBD1	NA	TRBV27	TGTGCCAGCAGTCTAACCCCCGGGACAGACCCCTACGAGCAGTACTTC	CASSLTPGTDPYEQYF
TRBJ2-1	NA	NA	TRBV24-1	TGTGCCACCAGTGATCCGGGATTCCTCGCGGACAATGAGCAGTTCTTC	CATSDPGFLADNEQFF
TRBJ2-1	NA	NA	TRBV21-1	TGTGCCAGCAGCAAATTCCCGCGGGAGTACAATGAGCAGTTCTTC	CASSKFPREYNEQFF
TRBJ2-3	NA	NA	TRBV5-1	TGCGCCAGCAGAGGATACTCTAGCACAGATACGCAGTATTTT	CASRGYSSTDTQYF
TRBJ2-1	NA	few	TRBV29-1	TGCAGCGTTGGGACTACATACAATGAGCAGTTCTTC	CSVGTTYNEQFF
TRBJ2-3	NA	NA	TRBV5-4	TGTGCCAGCGCCCGGGACGACGTAACAGATACGCAGTATTTT	CASARDDVTDTQYF
TRBJ1-1	NA	NA	TRBV20-1	TGCAGTGCTAGGACGGGAAAAGGGAACACTGAAGCTTTCTTT	CSARTGKGNTEAFF
TRBJ2-7	NA	NA	TRBV1	TGCACCAGCAGCCAAAAGAGCGGGAAGGGGTCCGAGCAGTACTTC	CTSSQKSGKGSEQYF
TRBJ1-4	TRBD1	few	TRBV2	TGTGCCAGCAGAGGGACAGCGGAAAAACTGTTTTTT	CASRGTAEKLFF
TRBJ2-2	NA	NA	TRBV7-2	TGTGCCAGCAGTCTGGGTTATTGGACCGGGGAGCTGTTTTTT	CASSLGYWTGELFF
TRBJ2-5	TRBD1	once	TRBV7-2	TGTGCCAGCAGCTCGACAGGGGGGGTACAAGAGACCCAGTACTTC	CASSSTGGVQETQYF
TRBJ2-3	NA	NA	TRBV19	TGTGCCAGTAGCACCGACAGGTATACGCAGTATTTT	CASSTDRYTQYF
TRBJ2-7	NA	NA	TRBV6-1	TGTGCCAGCAGTGAAGAAACAGTCTCTACGTGGGAGCAGTACTTC	CASSEETVSTWEQYF
TRBJ1-6	TRBD1	NA	TRBV7-8	TGTGCCAGCAGCTCGGAACCCGGGACAGACAATTCACCCCTCCACTTT	CASSSEPGTDNSPLHF
TRBJ2-7	NA	few	TRBV12-3/TRBV12-4	TGTGCCAGCAGTTCGACAGCCCTCGGCCACGAGCAGTACTTC	CASSSTALGHEQYF